The 20 T cell receptor beta chains reported below all come from one sample, sequenced in a study of blood T cell repertoires in COVID-19. Sequencing used immunoSEQ multiplex PCR; TCRdb keeps in-frame clones, though not all of them. The data show 85,000 to 110,000 clones, almost 90% seen once. What was sequenced was peripheral blood. All receptors come from a human donor in a cohort sampled during active COVID-19.

In its sample, this clone is medium-sized. The rearrangement joins TRBV28 to TRBJ2-1; TRBD1 matches 8 bases. Germline V gene data show CDR1 as MDHEN and CDR2 as SYDVKM. J lost 3 bases, V lost 5 bases, and 9 bases had no gene match. CDR3 length: 16 amino acids. CDR3 sequence (DNA): TGTGCCAGCAGTCGCCTGGAGGACAGGGTCTACAATGAGCAGTTCTTC. This gives the protein CASSRLEDRVYNEQFF.

The chain employs TRBV2 and TRBJ2-1; D remains ambiguous. The CDR3 totals 16 residues. V lost 4 bases and J 1 base, leaving 14 bases between the germline ends. Germline CDR1 is SNHLY and CDR2 is FYNNEI. The CDR3 DNA reads TGTGCCAGCAGTGCCCTGACTTCTCCTTCCTACAATGAGCAGTTCTTC. Translating gives CASSALTSPSYNEQFF.

The chain links TRBV2 to TRBJ2-1; 10 bases are shared with TRBD1. CDR3 length: 17 amino acids. From germline, CDR1 is SNHLY and CDR2 FYNNEI. V trimming: 3 bases; J trimming: 6 bases; junction bases outside the gene matches: 11. The DNA of the CDR3 is TGTGCCAGCAGTGACAGAAGGACAGGGGGGTTTTTCAATGAGCAGTTCTTC. This codes for CASSDRRTGGFFNEQFF.

V is TRBV5-1 and J is TRBJ2-6; 7 nucleotides agree with TRBD2. The CDR3 sequence is 19 residues long. V shed 4 bases and J 0 bases; nucleotides not matched to a gene: 13. Per germline, CDR1 SGHRS and CDR2 YFSETQ. CDR3 DNA: TGCGCCAGCAGCCCCAGGGCCGGGGGGTTCGCCTCTGGGGCCAACGTCCTGACTTTC. It specifies CASSPRAGGFASGANVLTF.

The rearrangement uses TRBV7-6 and TRBJ2-3, with D maybe TRBD2 (7 bases). Germline V CDR1 and CDR2: SGHVS, FNYEAQ. This CDR3 contains 14 residues. The V end was cut by 5 bases, the J end by 1 base, with 10 bases between. CDR3 DNA: TGTGCCAGCAGCCTCGGGGGGCGCACAGATACGCAGTATTTT. Protein sequence: CASSLGGRTDTQYF.

The genes are TRBV11-2 and TRBJ1-1; weak D call: TRBD1 (6 bases). The CDR3 contains 12 residues. The germline V gene has CDR1 SGHAT and CDR2 FQNNGV. Between the trimmed V and J ends, which lost 1 base and 11 bases, there was a span of 11 bases. The CDR3 loop reads CASSLAGGVAFF. DNA of the CDR3: TGTGCCAGCAGCTTAGCGGGGGGCGTTGCTTTCTTT.

V usage is TRBV27 and J usage is TRBJ1-1; D is possibly TRBD1 (5 bases). CDR1 is MNHEY, CDR2 SMNVEV, per germline (reference sequence). The CDR3 runs to 13 residues. V was trimmed by 6 bases and J by 5 bases, leaving 13 bases between them. CDR3 region: CASRRRVVTEAFF. CDR3 coding DNA: TGTGCCAGCAGGCGCAGGGTCGTTACTGAAGCTTTCTTT.

The chain uses TRBV6-6 and TRBJ1-1; 7 bases are a match to TRBD1. Trimming took 6 bases from V and 6 from J; bases not matched to a gene: 7. The germline gives CDR1 MNHNY, CDR2 SVGAGI (reference sequence). The CDR3 is 13 residues long. CDR3: CASSPTGVSEAFF. CDR3 coding DNA: TGTGCCAGCAGCCCTACAGGGGTATCTGAAGCTTTCTTT.

This sequence joins TRBV28 and TRBJ2-3; 7 bases map to TRBD2. The CDR3 is 18 amino acids. Germline trimming cut 4 bases from V and 2 bases from J; bases unmatched to any gene: 15. Germline CDR1 MDHEN, CDR2 SYDVKM. CDR3 loop: CASSSRRPGTTSTDTQYF. The CDR3 DNA reads TGTGCCAGCAGTTCCCGGCGCCCCGGGACTACTTCCACAGATACGCAGTATTTT.

The genes are TRBV20-1 and TRBJ1-2; weak D call: TRBD1 (5 bases). The CDR3 extends over 16 amino acids. Trimming removed 3 bases at V and 5 bases at J, with 22 bases between. CDR1 DFQATT and CDR2 SNEGSKA come from the germline V gene (reference sequence). The CDR3 DNA follows: TGCAGTGCTAGTAGGGGCGGGACTCCACTCCCTTATGGCTACACCTTC. Protein sequence: CSASRGGTPLPYGYTF.

This clone has a handful of counts. The rearrangement joins TRBV5-1 to TRBJ2-2; a possible D gene is TRBD1 (6 bases). This CDR3 comprises 13 residues. From germline, CDR1 is SGHRS and CDR2 YFSETQ. Trimming cost V 5 bases and J 3 bases, with 8 bases left between them. The CDR3 sequence is CASSYRDTGELFF. In DNA form, the CDR3 reads TGCGCCAGCAGTTACAGGGACACCGGGGAGCTGTTTTTT.

This clone was observed a few times. The chain is built from TRBV9 and TRBJ1-5; a possible D gene is TRBD1 (6 bases). V lost 3 bases to trimming and J lost 7 bases, with 20 bases between them. The CDR3 has 16 residues. From germline, CDR1 is SGDLS and CDR2 YYNGEE. CDR3 coding DNA: TGTGCCAGCAGCGCTGCTGCGGGGGCGAGCCTGCAGCCCCAGCATTTT. It codes for CASSAAAGASLQPQHF.

This clone showed up just a few times. This rearrangement joins TRBV5-1 to TRBJ1-3; the D is unclear. Trimming took off 0 bases at V and 4 bases at J, with 11 bases between the two ends. This CDR3 is built from 15 residues. Per the germline V gene, CDR1 is SGHRS and CDR2 is YFSETQ. The CDR3 DNA is TGCGCCAGCAGCTTGGACGGAGCTCGAGGAAACACCATATATTTT. As protein: CASSLDGARGNTIYF. Full variable domain (rest looked up from reference TRBV5-1 and TRBJ1-3): KAGVTQTPRYLIKTRGQQVTLSCSPISGHRSVSWYQQTPGQGLQFLFEYFSETQRNKGNFPGRFSGRQFSNSRSEMNVSTLELGDSALYLCASSLDGARGNTIYFGEGSWLTVV.

This clone was seen a handful of times. Germline and junction disagree at one end, which may indicate a read error. CDR3 amino acids: CASTLALGGNTEAFF. DNA of the CDR3: TGCGCCAGCACCTTGGCGTTAGGGGGGAACACTGAAGCTTTCTTT. The gene calls are TRBV5-1 and TRBJ1-1; possible D gene TRBD1, 6 bases. Germline CDR1 and CDR2: SGHRS and YFSETQ. This CDR3 has 15 residues. The whole variable domain, remainder taken from reference TRBV5-1 and TRBJ1-1, is KAGVTQTPRYLIKTRGQQVTLSCSPISGHRSVSWYQQTPGQGLQFLFEYFSETQRNKGNFPGRFSGRQFSNSRSEMNVSTLELGDSALYLCASTLALGGNTEAFFGQGTRLTVV.

The chain combines TRBV6-5 with TRBJ2-7, with 9 bases aligning to TRBD2. This CDR3 contains 15 residues. V shed 6 bases, J shed 2 bases, and the junction held 8 bases outside the gene matches. Per germline, CDR1 MNHEY and CDR2 SVGAGI. The CDR3 DNA is TGTGCCAGCAGACGTTCTAGCGGGGACACCTACGAGCAGTACTTC. Its protein product is CASRRSSGDTYEQYF.

The CDR3 DNA sequence: TGTGCCAGCAGTTTACGGAAGGGGGAGACCCAGTACTTC. This codes for CASSLRKGETQYF. V usage is TRBV27 and J usage is TRBJ2-5; a possible D gene is TRBD1 (5 bases). V was shortened by 2 bases and J by 5 bases, with 9 bases between the two germline ends. There are 13 residues in the CDR3. The V gene's germline CDR1 is MNHEY and CDR2 SMNVEV (reference sequence).

V and J are TRBV29-1 and TRBJ2-5; D possibly corresponds to TRBD1 (6 bases). The V gene's germline CDR1 is SQVTM and CDR2 ANQGSEA. V lost 7 bases and J 13 bases, leaving 22 bases between the germline ends. The length of the CDR3 is 12 residues. In nucleotides, the CDR3 is TGCAGCGCTGCAGGGGAAGGACCCGAGTTGTACTTC. As protein: CSAAGEGPELYF.

The V call is TRBV6-5, the J call TRBJ2-7, with 9 bases matching TRBD2. CDR3 length equals 16 residues. The J segment lost 1 base and the V segment lost 2 bases, leaving 6 bases of the junction unmatched. Germline values: CDR1 MNHEY, CDR2 SVGAGI. CDR3 nucleotide sequence: TGTGCCAGCAGTTACGTAAATAGCGGGGGATCCTACGAGCAGTACTTC. As protein: CASSYVNSGGSYEQYF.

V gene TRBV19 combines with J gene TRBJ2-7, with 8 nucleotides matching TRBD1. CDR1 and CDR2 (germline): LNHDA, SQIVND (reference sequence). V shed 5 bases, J shed 3 bases, and the junction held 6 bases outside the gene matches. The CDR3 extends over 14 amino acids. In DNA, the CDR3 is TGTGCCAGTAGTCCCGGGACAGGATTCTACGAGCAGTACTTC. This gives the protein CASSPGTGFYEQYF.

The chain joins TRBV19 to TRBJ2-5; D may be TRBD2 (5 bases). The CDR3 consists of 15 residues. V was cut by 2 bases and J by 0 bases, with 10 bases left in between. CDR1 and CDR2 (germline): LNHDA, SQIVND (reference sequence). The CDR3, as DNA: TGTGCCAGTAGTATACGAGGGTCGTACCAAGAGACCCAGTACTTC. The encoded protein is CASSIRGSYQETQYF.